The rows below give T cell receptor beta chains drawn from one sample of a study of blood T cell repertoires in COVID-19. Generated by immunoSEQ multiplex PCR, the TCRdb table keeps only in-frame clones and is missing some. The sample consists of about 76,000 clones, over 75% of them appearing once. The sample consisted of peripheral blood. Source of these receptors: a man aged 50 to 60 with COVID-19, enrolled during active disease. The CDR3 runs from the conserved cysteine through the conserved F or W. D genes are given only for firm matches. Only some rows state a clone size, as once, few, many or a class for expanded clones.

J: TRBJ2-3
V: TRBV30
size: NA
D: NA
DNA: TGTGCCTGGACCACTACAGATACGCAGTATTTT
CDR3: CAWTTTDTQYF

J: TRBJ1-4
V: TRBV5-6
size: once
D: TRBD1
DNA: TGTGCCAGCAGCCCCCAGGGGGGTTGGAATGAAAAACTGTTTTTT
CDR3: CASSPQGGWNEKLFF

J: TRBJ2-7
V: TRBV5-1
size: NA
D: TRBD2
DNA: TGCGCCAGCAGCTCAGGACTAGCGGCCTACGAGCAGTACTTC
CDR3: CASSSGLAAYEQYF

J: TRBJ1-1
V: TRBV5-1
size: NA
D: NA
DNA: TGCGCCAGCAGCTTGGTCCCATTGAGCATGAACACTGAAGCTTTCTTT
CDR3: CASSLVPLSMNTEAFF

J: TRBJ1-2
V: TRBV5-1
size: NA
D: NA
DNA: TGCGCCAGCAGCTTGGAAGGGGACAAATTTAACTATGGCTACACCTTC
CDR3: CASSLEGDKFNYGYTF

J: TRBJ1-2
V: TRBV28
size: NA
D: TRBD1
DNA: TGTGCCAGCAGGGGACAGGTATTCCGTGGCTACACCTTC
CDR3: CASRGQVFRGYTF

J: TRBJ1-4
V: TRBV19
size: NA
D: NA
DNA: TGTGCCAGTAGTATGCTAAGGACAGAGCGTGAAAAACTGTTTTTT
CDR3: CASSMLRTEREKLFF

J: TRBJ2-1
V: TRBV24-1
size: once
D: TRBD1
DNA: TGTGCCACCAGTGACCTGACAGGGACAGGTGAGCAGTTCTTC
CDR3: CATSDLTGTGEQFF

J: TRBJ2-7
V: TRBV28
size: NA
D: NA
DNA: TGTGCCAGCAGTCGAAACAGGGCCCCCTACGAGCAGTACTTC
CDR3: CASSRNRAPYEQYF

J: TRBJ2-2
V: TRBV19
size: NA
D: TRBD1
DNA: TGTGCCAGTAGTAGTTGGACAGGGGGTCCCGGGGAGCTGTTTTTT
CDR3: CASSSWTGGPGELFF

J: TRBJ1-2
V: TRBV3-1/TRBV3-2
size: NA
D: NA
DNA: TGTGCCAGCAGCCAAGATTCACAAGGGGGATGGGGCTACACCTTC
CDR3: CASSQDSQGGWGYTF

J: TRBJ2-7
V: TRBV27
size: NA
D: TRBD2
DNA: TGTGCCAGCAGCCGGCTGACTAGCGGGGTCTCCTACGAGCAGTACTTC
CDR3: CASSRLTSGVSYEQYF

J: TRBJ1-5
V: TRBV6-5
size: NA
D: NA
DNA: TGTGCCAGCACCTCCTCGGCGGGGGAACAGCATTTT
CDR3: CASTSSAGEQHF

J: TRBJ1-5
V: TRBV28
size: NA
D: TRBD1
DNA: TGTGCCAGCAGTTTATTGTCACAGGGGGCAGGTCAGCCCCAGCATTTT
CDR3: CASSLLSQGAGQPQHF

J: TRBJ1-1
V: TRBV2
size: NA
D: NA
DNA: TGTGCCAGCCGCAAGGACAGTAACACTGAAGCTTTCTTT
CDR3: CASRKDSNTEAFF

J: TRBJ2-3
V: TRBV28
size: NA
D: TRBD2
DNA: TGTGCCAGCAGTTTAAGCGGGGACGACACAGATACGCAGTATTTT
CDR3: CASSLSGDDTDTQYF

J: TRBJ2-3
V: TRBV6-1
size: NA
D: NA
DNA: TGTGCCAGCAGTGAAGGCTTGAGGGATACGCAGTATTTT
CDR3: CASSEGLRDTQYF